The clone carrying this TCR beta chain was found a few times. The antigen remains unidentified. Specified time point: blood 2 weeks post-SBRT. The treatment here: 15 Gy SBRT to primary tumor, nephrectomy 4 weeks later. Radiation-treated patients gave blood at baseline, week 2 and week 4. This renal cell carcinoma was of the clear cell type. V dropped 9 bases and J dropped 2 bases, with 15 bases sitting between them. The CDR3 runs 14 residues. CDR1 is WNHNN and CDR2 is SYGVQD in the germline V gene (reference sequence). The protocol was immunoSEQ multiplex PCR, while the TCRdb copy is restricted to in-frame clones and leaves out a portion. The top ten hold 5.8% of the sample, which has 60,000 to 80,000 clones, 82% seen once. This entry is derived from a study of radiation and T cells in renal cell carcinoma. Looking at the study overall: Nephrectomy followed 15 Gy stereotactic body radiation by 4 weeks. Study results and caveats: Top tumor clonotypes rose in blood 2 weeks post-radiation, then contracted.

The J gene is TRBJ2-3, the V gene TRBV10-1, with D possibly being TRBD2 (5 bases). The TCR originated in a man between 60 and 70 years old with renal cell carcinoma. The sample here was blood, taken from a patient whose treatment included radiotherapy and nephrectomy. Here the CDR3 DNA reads TGCGCCAGTATTGCTCGGGAATCCACAGATACGCAGTATTTT. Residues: CASIARESTDTQYF.